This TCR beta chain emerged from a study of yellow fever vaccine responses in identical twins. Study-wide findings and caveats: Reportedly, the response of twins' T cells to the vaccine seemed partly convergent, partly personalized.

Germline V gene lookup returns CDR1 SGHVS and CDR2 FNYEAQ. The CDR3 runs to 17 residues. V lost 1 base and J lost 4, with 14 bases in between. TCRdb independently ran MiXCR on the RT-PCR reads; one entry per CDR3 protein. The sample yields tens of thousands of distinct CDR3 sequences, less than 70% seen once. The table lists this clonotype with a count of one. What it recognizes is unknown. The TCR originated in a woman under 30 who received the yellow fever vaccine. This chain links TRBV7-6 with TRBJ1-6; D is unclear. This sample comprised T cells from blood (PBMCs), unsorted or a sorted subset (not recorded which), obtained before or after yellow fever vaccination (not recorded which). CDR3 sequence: CASSLGPGDGYNSPLHF. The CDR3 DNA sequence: TGTGCCAGCAGCTTAGGCCCAGGCGACGGATATAATTCACCCCTCCACTTT.